The 8 T cell receptor beta chains below come from one sample, sequenced in a study of T-cell reconstitution after alpha-beta-depleted transplantation in children. Unique molecular identifiers were built into the TCRbeta library. TCRdb itself ran the PCR reads through MiXCR, one entry per CDR3 protein. The sample lists under 450,000 distinct CDR3 sequences; 15% to 20% were seen once. The sequencing here drew on PBMCs, mostly from graft donor cells, taken 360 days after TCRalphabeta/CD19-depleted stem cell transplant. These TCRs come from a boy under two years old who had a stem cell transplant for Wiskott-Aldrich syndrome, so the T cells may come from the graft donor.

This clonotype was recorded only once. The chain employs TRBV12-3 or TRBV12-4 and TRBJ1-1, with unresolved D. Trimming left V 3 bases short and J 1 base short, with 3 bases between. This CDR3 region has 12 residues. The CDR3 protein is CASSFQNTEAFF. The DNA for the CDR3 is TGTGCCAGCAGTTTCCAGAACACTGAAGCTTTCTTT.

The chain combines TRBV7-9 with TRBJ2-3; D gene uncertain. The germline V gene has CDR1 SEHNR and CDR2 FQNEAQ (reference sequence). Deletions cut 5 bases from V and 1 base from J, with 16 bases between. The CDR3 runs 16 residues. CDR3 sequence (DNA): TGTGCCAGCAGCACAGCCCGGACCTCCCGCACAGATACGCAGTATTTT. It translates to CASSTARTSRTDTQYF.

This clonotype was counted between two and nine times. The genes are TRBV5-1 and TRBJ2-5; 7 bases are a match to TRBD1. The V segment lost 4 bases and the J segment 5 bases; nucleotides outside the gene matches: 14. The CDR3 totals 16 residues. In germline, CDR1 is SGHRS, CDR2 YFSETQ. In DNA, the CDR3 is TGCGCCAGCAGCCGCTCAAAGGGACAGTTGGGGGAGACCCAGTACTTC. This sequence encodes CASSRSKGQLGETQYF.

J is TRBJ2-7 and V is TRBV6-5; D may be TRBD1 (5 bases). V dropped 5 bases and J dropped 2 bases, with 10 bases sitting between them. CDR3 length: 13 amino acids. Germline V gene data show CDR1 as MNHEY and CDR2 as SVGAGI. CDR3 residues: CASSTTETYEQYF. The CDR3 DNA sequence: TGTGCCAGCAGTACGACAGAAACCTACGAGCAGTACTTC.

V is TRBV5-1 and J is TRBJ2-1; TRBD1 might be the D (6 bases). V was clipped by 3 bases and J by 7 bases, with 11 bases between them. The germline V gene has CDR1 SGHRS and CDR2 YFSETQ. This CDR3 has 13 residues. The CDR3 loop is CASSSYRENEQFF. Here the CDR3 DNA reads TGCGCCAGCAGCTCCTACAGGGAAAATGAGCAGTTCTTC. The entire variable domain, with the rest obtained from reference TRBV5-1 and TRBJ2-1, is as follows: KAGVTQTPRYLIKTRGQQVTLSCSPISGHRSVSWYQQTPGQGLQFLFEYFSETQRNKGNFPGRFSGRQFSNSRSEMNVSTLELGDSALYLCASSSYRENEQFFGPGTRLTVL.

This clonotype was recorded a few times. The rearrangement joins TRBV10-3 to TRBJ2-2; 8 bases are a match to TRBD2. This CDR3 spans 16 amino acids. The junction had 11 bases not matched to a gene; V was cut back by 4 bases and J by 7 bases. CDR1 and CDR2 from the germline V gene are ENHRY and SYGVKD. The CDR3 protein is CAISANGGAGNGELFF. The CDR3, as DNA: TGTGCCATCAGTGCTAACGGGGGGGCCGGTAACGGGGAGCTGTTTTTT.

V usage is TRBV5-1 and J usage is TRBJ2-7; D unresolved. V was shortened by 0 bases and J by 3 bases, with 19 bases between the two germline ends. The germline CDR1 and CDR2 sequences are SGHRS and YFSETQ. The CDR3 consists of 17 residues. The CDR3, as DNA: TGCGCCAGCAGCTTGGGCTGGACGGTCCTTCCTAACTACGAGCAGTACTTC. Protein: CASSLGWTVLPNYEQYF.

This clonotype was observed a few times. This sequence joins TRBV18 and TRBJ2-7; D could derive from TRBD1 or TRBD2 (5 bases each). The CDR3 contains 15 residues. Trimming removed 4 bases from V and 2 bases from J, with 15 bases in between. The germline CDR1 and CDR2 sequences are KGHSH and LQKENI. The CDR3 bases are TGTGCCAGCTCACTAAAGGGGACCCCAACCTACGAGCAGTACTTC. Translating gives CASSLKGTPTYEQYF.